Listed below are T cell receptor beta chains from one sample, sequenced in a study of regulatory T cells in long-lasting Graves disease. TCRdb itself ran the multiplex PCR reads through MiXCR, one entry per CDR3 protein. The sample shows more than 400,000 distinct CDR3 sequences, 16% of them seen only once. This sample also appeared in a second study, on T cells in Graves' hyperthyroidism and ophthalmopathy.

The sample was peripheral blood mononuclear cells (PBMCs), taken at new diagnosis, from a patient treated with antithyroid drugs. The source is a woman in her 30s with Graves disease. The CDR3 runs from the conserved cysteine through the conserved F or W.

V,CDR3
TRBV7-9,CASSPPVWIEQYF
TRBV28,CASSSSGQGGDTEAFF
TRBV7-2,CASSLRTAAYQPQHF
TRBV19,CASRPTGGQPQHF
TRBV24-1,CATSDFGLSGGTDTQYF
TRBV27,CASSGGVYEQYF
TRBV12-3/TRBV12-4,CASSTHSGGGGNTIYF
TRBV27,CASSSVNVWYF
TRBV28,CASSSLLTSGGETQYF
TRBV19,CASSRSREGGDTQYF